Listed here is a single T cell receptor (beta chain). The data were obtained in a study of OX40 agonist ivuxolimab in advanced cancers. As for the study in general: An agonistic human IgG2 monoclonal antibody against OX40 (CD134) was given. Partial responses occurred in Three dose-escalation patients, one with hepatocellular carcinoma and two with cutaneous melanoma. People who had prior anti-PD-1, anti-PD-L1 or anti-CTLA-4 therapy could take part, and less than 50% had some.

The assay was immunoSEQ multiplex PCR, and TCRdb's table has in-frame clones only and misses some. The table has around 110,000 clones, just over 90% seen once. The length of the CDR3 is 16 residues. Germline lookup yields CDR1 SGHDT and CDR2 YYEEEE. Trimming removed 4 bases from V and 3 bases from J, with 19 bases in between. Peripheral blood came from all dose cohorts at three timepoints. This TCR was recovered from an adult with an advanced solid tumor such as melanoma, head and neck, liver or kidney cancer. The sample in question was CD4+ or CD8+ T cells sorted from blood, obtained in a trial of the OX40 agonist ivuxolimab. The chain combines TRBV5-6 with TRBJ2-5; D may be TRBD1 or TRBD2 (5 bases each). The CDR3 spells CASSAKPGTFKETQYF. As DNA, the CDR3 is TGTGCCAGCAGCGCAAAACCCGGGACCTTTAAAGAGACCCAGTACTTC. Drawing the rest from reference TRBV5-6 and TRBJ2-5, the complete variable domain is DAGVTQSPTHLIKTRGQQVTLRCSPKSGHDTVSWYQQALGQGPQFIFQYYEEEERQRGNFPDRFSGHQFPNYSSELNVNALLLGDSALYLCASSAKPGTFKETQYFGPGTRLLVL.